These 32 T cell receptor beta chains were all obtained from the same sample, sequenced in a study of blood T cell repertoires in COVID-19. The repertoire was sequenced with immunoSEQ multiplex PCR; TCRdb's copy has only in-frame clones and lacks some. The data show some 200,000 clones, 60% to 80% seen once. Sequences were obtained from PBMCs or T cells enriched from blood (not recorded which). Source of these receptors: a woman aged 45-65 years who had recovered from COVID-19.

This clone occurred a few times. The CDR3 region is CAISDAGNTEAFF. The CDR3, as DNA: TGTGCCATCAGTGACGCAGGTAACACTGAAGCTTTCTTT. The rearrangement links TRBV10-3 to TRBJ1-1; D unresolved. Trimming removed 3 bases at V and 2 bases at J, with 7 bases between. Germline values: CDR1 ENHRY, CDR2 SYGVKD. The CDR3 covers 13 residues.

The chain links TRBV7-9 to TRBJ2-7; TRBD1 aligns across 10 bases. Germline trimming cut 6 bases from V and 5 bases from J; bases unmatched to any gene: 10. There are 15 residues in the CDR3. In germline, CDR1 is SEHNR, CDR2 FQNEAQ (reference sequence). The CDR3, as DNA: TGTGCCAGCAGGGCCCCGGGACAGGGGTTCCACGAGCAGTACTTC. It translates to CASRAPGQGFHEQYF.

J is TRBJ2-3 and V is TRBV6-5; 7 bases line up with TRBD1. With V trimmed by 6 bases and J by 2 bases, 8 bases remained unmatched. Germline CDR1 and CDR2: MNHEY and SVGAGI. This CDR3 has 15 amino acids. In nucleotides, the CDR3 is TGTGCCAGCAGCATACAGGGGCAAACCACAGATACGCAGTATTTT. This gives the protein CASSIQGQTTDTQYF.

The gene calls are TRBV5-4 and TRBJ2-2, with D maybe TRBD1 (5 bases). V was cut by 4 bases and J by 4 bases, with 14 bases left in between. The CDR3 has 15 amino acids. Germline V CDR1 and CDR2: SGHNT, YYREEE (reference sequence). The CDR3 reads CASSTGLDRTGELFF. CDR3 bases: TGTGCCAGCAGCACAGGCCTGGACCGCACCGGGGAGCTGTTTTTT.

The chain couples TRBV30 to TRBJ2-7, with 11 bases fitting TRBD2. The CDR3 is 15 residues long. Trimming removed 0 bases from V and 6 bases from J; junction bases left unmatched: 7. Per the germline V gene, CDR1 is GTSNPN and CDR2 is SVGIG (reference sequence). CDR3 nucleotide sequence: TGTGCCTGGAGTGTAGCCTTAGCGGGAGGGGGCGAGCAGTACTTC. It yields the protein CAWSVALAGGGEQYF.

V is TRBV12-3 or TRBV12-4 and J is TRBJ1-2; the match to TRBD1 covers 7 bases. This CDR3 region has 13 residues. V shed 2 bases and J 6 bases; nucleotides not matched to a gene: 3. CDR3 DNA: TGTGCCAGCAGTTTAAACAGGGGAAATGGCTACACCTTC. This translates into CASSLNRGNGYTF.

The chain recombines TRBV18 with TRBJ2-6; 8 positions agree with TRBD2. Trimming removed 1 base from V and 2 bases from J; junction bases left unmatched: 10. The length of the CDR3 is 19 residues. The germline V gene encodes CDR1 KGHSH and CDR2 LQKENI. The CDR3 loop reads CASSPLGSGRKAGANVLTF. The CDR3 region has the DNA TGTGCCAGCTCACCACTAGGGAGCGGGAGAAAGGCTGGGGCCAACGTCCTGACTTTC. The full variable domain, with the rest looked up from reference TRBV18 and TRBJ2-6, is NAGVMQNPRHLVRRRGQEARLRCSPMKGHSHVYWYRQLPEEGLKFMVYLQKENIIDESGMPKERFSAEFPKEGPSILRIQQVVRGDSAAYFCASSPLGSGRKAGANVLTFGAGSRLTVL.

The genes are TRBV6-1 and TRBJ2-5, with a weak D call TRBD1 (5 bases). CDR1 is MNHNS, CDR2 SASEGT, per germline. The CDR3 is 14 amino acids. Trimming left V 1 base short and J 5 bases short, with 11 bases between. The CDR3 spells CASSEVDMRETQYF. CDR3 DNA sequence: TGTGCCAGCAGTGAAGTGGACATGCGGGAGACCCAGTACTTC.

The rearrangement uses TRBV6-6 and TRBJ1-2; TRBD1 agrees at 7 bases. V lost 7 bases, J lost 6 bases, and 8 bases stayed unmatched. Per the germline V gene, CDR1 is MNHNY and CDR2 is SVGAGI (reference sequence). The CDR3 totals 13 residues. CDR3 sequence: CASTAGGLNGYTF. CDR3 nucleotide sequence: TGTGCCAGCACCGCAGGGGGTTTGAATGGCTACACCTTC.

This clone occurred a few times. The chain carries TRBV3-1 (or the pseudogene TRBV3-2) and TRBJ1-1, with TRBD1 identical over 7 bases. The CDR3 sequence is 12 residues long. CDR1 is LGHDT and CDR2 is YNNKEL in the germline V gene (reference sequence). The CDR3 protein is CASGTANTEAFF. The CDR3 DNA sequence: TGTGCTTCCGGGACAGCTAACACTGAAGCTTTCTTT.

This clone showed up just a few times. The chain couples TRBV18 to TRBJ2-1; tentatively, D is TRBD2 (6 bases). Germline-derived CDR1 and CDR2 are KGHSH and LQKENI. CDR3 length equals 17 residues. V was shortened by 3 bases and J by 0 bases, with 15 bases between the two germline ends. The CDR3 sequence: CASSPYLGGGSYNEQFF. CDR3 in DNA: TGTGCCAGCTCACCGTACTTGGGAGGTGGCTCCTACAATGAGCAGTTCTTC.

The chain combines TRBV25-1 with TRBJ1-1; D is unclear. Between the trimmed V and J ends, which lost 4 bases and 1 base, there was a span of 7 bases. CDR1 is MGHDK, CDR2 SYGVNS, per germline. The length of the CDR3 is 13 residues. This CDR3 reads CASSVPGNTEAFF. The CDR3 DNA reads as TGTGCCAGCAGTGTACCAGGGAACACTGAAGCTTTCTTT.

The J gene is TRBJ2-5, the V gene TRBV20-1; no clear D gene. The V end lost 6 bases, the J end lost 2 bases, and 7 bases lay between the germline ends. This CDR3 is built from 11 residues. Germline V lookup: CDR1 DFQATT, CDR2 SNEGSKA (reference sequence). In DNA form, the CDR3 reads TGCAGTGCCAACTCACAAGAGACCCAGTACTTC. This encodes CSANSQETQYF.

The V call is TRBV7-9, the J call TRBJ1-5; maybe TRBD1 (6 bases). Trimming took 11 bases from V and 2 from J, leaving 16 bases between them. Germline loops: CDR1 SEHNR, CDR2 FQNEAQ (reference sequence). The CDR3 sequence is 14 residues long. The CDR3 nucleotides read TGTGCCTCCCGGGGGGGGCAGGGCAATCAGCCCCAGCATTTT. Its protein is CASRGGQGNQPQHF. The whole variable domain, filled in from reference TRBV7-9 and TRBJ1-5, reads DTGVSQNPRHKITKRGQNVTFRCDPISEHNRLYWYRQTLGQGPEFLTYFQNEAQLEKSRLLSDRFSAERPKGSFSTLEIQRTEQGDSAMYLCASRGGQGNQPQHFGDGTRLSIL.

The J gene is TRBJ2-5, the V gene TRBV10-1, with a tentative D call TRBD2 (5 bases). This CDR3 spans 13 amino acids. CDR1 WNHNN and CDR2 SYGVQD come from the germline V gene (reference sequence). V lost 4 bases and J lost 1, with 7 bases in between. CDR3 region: CASSASLQETQYF. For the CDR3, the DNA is TGCGCCAGCAGTGCTAGCCTCCAAGAGACCCAGTACTTC.

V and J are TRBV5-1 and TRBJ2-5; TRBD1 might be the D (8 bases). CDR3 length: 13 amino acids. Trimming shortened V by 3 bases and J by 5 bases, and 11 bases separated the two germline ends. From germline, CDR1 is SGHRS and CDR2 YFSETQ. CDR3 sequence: CASSSQGGETQYF. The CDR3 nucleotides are TGCGCCAGCAGCTCACAGGGGGGGGAGACCCAGTACTTC.

In nucleotides, the CDR3 is TGCGCCAGCAGCACGGGACAGGTACAGAGTGGCTACACCTTC. This sequence encodes CASSTGQVQSGYTF. The genes are TRBV5-1 and TRBJ1-2; 8 bases align to TRBD1. The CDR3 is 14 residues long. V shed 4 bases and J 7 bases; nucleotides not matched to a gene: 9. Germline V CDR1 and CDR2: SGHRS, YFSETQ.

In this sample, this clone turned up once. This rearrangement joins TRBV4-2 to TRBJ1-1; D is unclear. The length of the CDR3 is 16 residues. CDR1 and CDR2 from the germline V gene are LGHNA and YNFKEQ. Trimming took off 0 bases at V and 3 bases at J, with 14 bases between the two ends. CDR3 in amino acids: CASSQDAGSIYTEAFF. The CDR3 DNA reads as TGTGCCAGCAGCCAAGATGCGGGTTCAATCTACACTGAAGCTTTCTTT.

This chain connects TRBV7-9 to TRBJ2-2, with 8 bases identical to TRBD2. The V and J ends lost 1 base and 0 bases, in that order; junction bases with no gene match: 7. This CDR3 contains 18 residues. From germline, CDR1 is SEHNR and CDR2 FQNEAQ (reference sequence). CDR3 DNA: TGTGCCAGCAGCTTAGAAGCGGGAGATGCCCCGAACACCGGGGAGCTGTTTTTT. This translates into CASSLEAGDAPNTGELFF.

CDR3 amino acids: CASSLESSRGETQYF. CDR3 nucleotide sequence: TGTGCCAGCAGCTTAGAATCTAGTAGGGGAGAGACCCAGTACTTC. V gene TRBV7-8 combines with J gene TRBJ2-5, with D tentatively TRBD1 (5 bases). CDR3 length equals 15 residues. CDR1 is SGHVS, CDR2 FQNEAQ, per germline. V was cut by 1 base and J by 4 bases, with 13 bases left in between.

DNA of the CDR3: TGTGCCAGCAGCCCGGGAGTGAGTGGCTACACCTTC. Its translation: CASSPGVSGYTF. The V gene is TRBV21-1, the J gene TRBJ1-2. TRBV21-1 is classified as a pseudogene. CDR3 length equals 12 residues.

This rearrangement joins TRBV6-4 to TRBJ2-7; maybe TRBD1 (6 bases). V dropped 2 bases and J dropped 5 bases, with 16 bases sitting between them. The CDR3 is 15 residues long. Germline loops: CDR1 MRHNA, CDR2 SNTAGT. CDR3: CASSDPTGLLDEQYF. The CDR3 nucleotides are TGTGCCAGCAGTGACCCGACAGGTCTTCTCGACGAGCAGTACTTC.

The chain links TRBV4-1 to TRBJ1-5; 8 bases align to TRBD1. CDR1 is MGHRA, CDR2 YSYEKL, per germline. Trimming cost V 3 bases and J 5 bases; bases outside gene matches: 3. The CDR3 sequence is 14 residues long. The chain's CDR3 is CASSHMTGDQPQHF. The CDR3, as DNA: TGCGCCAGCAGCCACATGACAGGGGATCAGCCCCAGCATTTT.

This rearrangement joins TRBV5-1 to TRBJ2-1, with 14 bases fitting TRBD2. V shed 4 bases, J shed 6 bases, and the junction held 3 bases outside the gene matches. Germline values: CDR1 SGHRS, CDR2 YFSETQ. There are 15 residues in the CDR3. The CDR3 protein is CASSLGLAGANEQFF. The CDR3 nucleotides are TGCGCCAGCAGCCTGGGACTAGCGGGGGCCAATGAGCAGTTCTTC.

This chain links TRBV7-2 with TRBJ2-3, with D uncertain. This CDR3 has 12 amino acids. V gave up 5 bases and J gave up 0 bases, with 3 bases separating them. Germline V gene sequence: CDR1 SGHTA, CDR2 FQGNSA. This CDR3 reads CASSRSTDTQYF. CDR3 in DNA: TGTGCCAGCAGCCGTAGCACAGATACGCAGTATTTT.

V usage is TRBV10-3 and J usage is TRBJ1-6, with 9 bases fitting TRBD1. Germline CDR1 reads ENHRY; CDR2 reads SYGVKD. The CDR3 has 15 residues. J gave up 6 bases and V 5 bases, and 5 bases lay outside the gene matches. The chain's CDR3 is CAISPGQGFNSPLHF. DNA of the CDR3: TGTGCCATCAGTCCGGGACAGGGATTTAATTCACCCCTCCACTTT.

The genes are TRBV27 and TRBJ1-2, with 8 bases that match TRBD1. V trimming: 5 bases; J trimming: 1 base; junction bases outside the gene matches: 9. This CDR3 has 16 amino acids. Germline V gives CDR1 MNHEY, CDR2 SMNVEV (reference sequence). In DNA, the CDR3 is TGTGCCAGCAGTCCCTGGACAGGGACTGGTAACTATGGCTACACCTTC. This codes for CASSPWTGTGNYGYTF.

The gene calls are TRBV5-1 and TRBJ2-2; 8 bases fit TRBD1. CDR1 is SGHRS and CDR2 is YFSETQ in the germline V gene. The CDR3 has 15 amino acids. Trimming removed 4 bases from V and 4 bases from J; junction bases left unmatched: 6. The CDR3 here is CASSARTGTTGELFF. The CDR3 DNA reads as TGCGCCAGCAGCGCCCGGACAGGGACCACCGGGGAGCTGTTTTTT.

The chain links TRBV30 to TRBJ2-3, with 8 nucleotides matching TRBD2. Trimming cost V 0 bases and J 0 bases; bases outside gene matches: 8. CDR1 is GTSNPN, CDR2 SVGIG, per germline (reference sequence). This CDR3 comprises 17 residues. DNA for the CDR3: TGTGCCTGGAGTGTACCCCGACTAGCGAGGAGCACAGATACGCAGTATTTT. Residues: CAWSVPRLARSTDTQYF.

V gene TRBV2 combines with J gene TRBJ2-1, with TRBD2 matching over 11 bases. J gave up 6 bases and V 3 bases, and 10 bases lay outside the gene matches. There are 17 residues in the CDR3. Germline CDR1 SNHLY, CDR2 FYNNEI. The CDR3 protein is CASSDRASGRSGNEQFF. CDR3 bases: TGTGCCAGCAGTGATCGGGCTAGCGGGAGGTCCGGCAATGAGCAGTTCTTC.

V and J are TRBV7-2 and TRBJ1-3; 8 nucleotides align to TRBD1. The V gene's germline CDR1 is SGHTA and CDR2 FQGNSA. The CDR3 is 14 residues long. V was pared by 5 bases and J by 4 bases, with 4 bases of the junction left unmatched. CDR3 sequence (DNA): TGTGCCAGCAGCCCTTCAGGGGGCGGAAACACCATATATTTT. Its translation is CASSPSGGGNTIYF.

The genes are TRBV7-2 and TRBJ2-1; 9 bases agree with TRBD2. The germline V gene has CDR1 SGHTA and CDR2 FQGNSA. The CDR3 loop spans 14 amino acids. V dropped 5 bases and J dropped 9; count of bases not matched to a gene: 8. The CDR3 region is CASSTGLAGGEQFF. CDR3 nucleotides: TGTGCCAGCAGCACGGGACTAGCCGGGGGTGAGCAGTTCTTC.